This T cell receptor (beta chain) was observed in a study of cytotoxic CD8 clonotypes in ibrutinib-treated CLL. About the study: Included were 11 to 12 relapsed/refractory and about 15 treatment-naive patients, of whom approximately 17 were IGHV unmutated.

V was trimmed by 6 bases and J by 0 bases, leaving 11 bases between them. This CDR3 comprises 14 residues. Germline CDR1 LNHDA, CDR2 SQIVND (reference sequence). Method: immunoSEQ multiplex PCR; TCRdb's copy keeps in-frame clones and lacks some. The sample includes over 200,000 clones, roughly 73% of them seen just once. Sequencing used PBMCs, obtained after 12 months of ibrutinib treatment. The sequence was collected from a human donor with chronic lymphocytic leukemia. V and J are TRBV19 and TRBJ1-1; D gene uncertain. The CDR3 is CASSPWVMNTEAFF. The CDR3 bases are TGTGCCAGTAGCCCTTGGGTGATGAACACTGAAGCTTTCTTT.